The T cell receptor beta chain under discussion was sequenced for a study of blood T cell repertoires in COVID-19. Study-wide background: Spain, Italy and the United States supplied samples that represented acute and convalescent COVID-19.

Everyone who took part was roughly 18 to 89 years old, and they came from some 23 US areas. The germline gives CDR1 SNHLY, CDR2 FYNNEI. With 8 bases removed from V and 3 bases from J, the gap between germline ends came to 17 bases. The CDR3 totals 14 residues. Under the authors' procedure: Reference gene primer amplification gave estimated nucleated cell counts. The protocol was immunoSEQ multiplex PCR, while the TCRdb copy is restricted to in-frame clones and leaves out a portion. D and trimming come from the DNA, and the V and J calls and clone size come from that table. The sample consists of 300,000 to 400,000 clones, approximately 88% of them appearing once.

The TCR originated in a woman in her twenties or thirties with acute COVID-19. The V gene is TRBV2, the J gene TRBJ2-7, with D possibly matching TRBD1 (6 bases). Sequencing was done on a sample of PBMCs or T cells enriched from blood (not recorded which). The CDR3 region is CASRVEQGNYEQYF. CDR3 bases: TGTGCCAGCCGGGTGGAGCAGGGGAACTACGAGCAGTACTTC.